This is a list of T cell receptor beta chains from one sample in a study of cytomegalovirus exposure and HLA in healthy donors. The data were produced by immunoSEQ multiplex PCR, yet TCRdb's version contains in-frame clones alone and is incomplete. The sample consists of around 100,000 clones, about three quarters of them appearing once. The specimen was PBMCs. The receptor source for this set is a female donor in good health and CMV-seropositive. Each CDR3 is given with its conserved first and last residue. A D gene is named only where the DNA matches it firmly. The size field is filled for only some rows; it gives once, few, many or a size class.

>TRBJ1-5|-|-|TRBV9
TGTGCCAGCAGCTCAGGGGAGTTAGGCAATCAGCCCCAGCATTTT
CASSSGELGNQPQHF
>TRBJ1-5|-|-|TRBV2
TGTGCCAGCAGTGAATTAGGTAGGAGGGACAATCAGCCCCAGCATTTT
CASSELGRRDNQPQHF
>TRBJ2-7|TRBD1|-|TRBV2
TGTGCCAGCACGTTGGGCCAGGGGGCTAGTTTTATTCTTTACGAGCAGTACTTC
CASTLGQGASFILYEQYF
>TRBJ1-6|-|-|TRBV28
TGTGCCAGCAGTTCGACAGTTTATAATTCACCCCTCCACTTT
CASSSTVYNSPLHF
>TRBJ2-1|TRBD1|-|TRBV18
TGTGCCAGCTCACCCGGGACAGCTGCGTACAATGAGCAGTTCTTC
CASSPGTAAYNEQFF
>TRBJ1-2|TRBD1|-|TRBV10-3
TGTGCCATCAGTTTTTCACAGGGGGCGGGCTATGGCTACACCTTC
CAISFSQGAGYGYTF
>TRBJ1-4|-|-|TRBV6-5
TGTGCCAGCAGTTACCGACAGACTAATGAAAAACTGTTTTTT
CASSYRQTNEKLFF
>TRBJ2-3|-|-|TRBV15
TGTGCCACCAGCAGAGGAACCACCCCCGGGGTTACGCAGTATTTT
CATSRGTTPGVTQYF
>TRBJ2-5|TRBD2|-|TRBV27
TGTGCCAGCAGACGAGGGACTAGCGGACAAGAGACCCAGTACTTC
CASRRGTSGQETQYF
>TRBJ2-3|TRBD1|-|TRBV6-1
TGTGCCAGCAGTGAAGTGAGCCCCGGGACAGGGAGCACAGATACGCAGTATTTT
CASSEVSPGTGSTDTQYF
>TRBJ1-4|-|-|TRBV5-1
TGCGCCAGCACCTTCACAGGGATTGCTAATGAAAAACTGTTTTTT
CASTFTGIANEKLFF
>TRBJ2-7|-|-|TRBV5-1
TGCGCCAGCAGCCCGGGGGGCAGGAACTACGAGCAGTACTTC
CASSPGGRNYEQYF
>TRBJ2-3|TRBD2|-|TRBV11-2
TGTGCCAGCAGCTTATTGCGGGGGGCGCGCACAGATACGCAGTATTTT
CASSLLRGARTDTQYF
>TRBJ1-1|-|-|TRBV4-2
TGTGCCAGCAGCCAGGGGGGGTTGAACACTGAAGCTTTCTTT
CASSQGGLNTEAFF
>TRBJ2-1|TRBD1|-|TRBV28
TGTGCCAGCTTGGGTCGGGACAGGGGCCATGAGCAGTTCTTC
CASLGRDRGHEQFF
>TRBJ2-7|-|-|TRBV13
TGTGCCAGCAGCGGACTGGGACGGGGGAAGGAGCAGTACTTC
CASSGLGRGKEQYF
>TRBJ1-4|TRBD1|-|TRBV6-4
TGTGCCAGCAGTGAAGGTTCGGGACAGGGTAATGAAAAACTGTTTTTT
CASSEGSGQGNEKLFF
>TRBJ2-7|TRBD2|-|TRBV13
TGTGCCAGCAGATTTAGCGGGGGGCAATCCTACGAGCAGTACTTC
CASRFSGGQSYEQYF
>TRBJ2-3|TRBD2|-|TRBV28
TGTGCCAGCAGTTTAGAAACTAGCGGGGGGAGCACAGATACGCAGTATTTT
CASSLETSGGSTDTQYF
>TRBJ2-7|TRBD2|once|TRBV28
TGTGCCAGCGTAAGGACTAGCGGGACCTACGAGCAGTACTTC
CASVRTSGTYEQYF
>TRBJ2-2|-|-|TRBV13
TGTGCCAGCAGCTACGACAGCGGCCTCTCGAGGGGGGGCACCGGGGAGCTGTTTTTT
CASSYDSGLSRGGTGELFF
>TRBJ1-5|TRBD1|-|TRBV10-3
TGTGCCATCAGTGAGGGACAGGCTTATAGCAATCAGCCCCAGCATTTT
CAISEGQAYSNQPQHF
>TRBJ2-1|-|-|TRBV6-5
TGTGCCAGCAGTTACTCCCCTAATGAGCAGTTCTTC
CASSYSPNEQFF
>TRBJ1-1|TRBD1|few|TRBV19
TGTGCCAGTAGTAGGATCGACAGGGGGGTTAGAACTGAAGCTTTCTTT
CASSRIDRGVRTEAFF
>TRBJ1-4|TRBD1|-|TRBV9
TGTGCCAGCAGCCCCCGGACAGGGATTAATGAAAAACTGTTTTTT
CASSPRTGINEKLFF
>TRBJ2-5|-|once|TRBV5-1
TGCGCCAGCAGCTTGGCCAGACAAGAGACCCAGTACTTC
CASSLARQETQYF
>TRBJ1-1|-|-|TRBV9
TGTGCCAGCCAGGGGAACACTGAAGCTTTCTTT
CASQGNTEAFF
>TRBJ1-1|-|few|TRBV11-1
TGTGCCAGCAGCCGCGGCGGGCAGTGGAACACTGAAGCTTTCTTT
CASSRGGQWNTEAFF
>TRBJ1-1|-|-|TRBV27
TGTGCCAGCAGTTTTAACCGGGGTCGGACTGAAGCTTTCTTT
CASSFNRGRTEAFF
>TRBJ1-1|-|few|TRBV7-8
TGTGCCAGCAGCCACGGACACTCTCGGGAAGCTTTCTTT
CASSHGHSREAFF
>TRBJ2-6|-|-|TRBV19
TGTGCCACCGCTTACTCGAAACGCTCTGGGGCCAACGTCCTGACTTTC
CATAYSKRSGANVLTF
>TRBJ2-3|-|few|TRBV28
TGTGCCACCTACGGACAATGGCCAGATACGCAGTATTTT
CATYGQWPDTQYF
>TRBJ2-7|-|-|TRBV18
TGTGCCAGCTCACCTTTAGCTTCCTACGAGCAGTACTTC
CASSPLASYEQYF
>TRBJ2-3|-|-|TRBV7-9
TGTGCCAGCAGCTACTCAGGGAGCACAGATACGCAGTATTTT
CASSYSGSTDTQYF
>TRBJ2-4|-|-|TRBV5-5
TGTGCCAGCAGCTACCAGGGTCCAATAGGAAACATTCAGTACTTC
CASSYQGPIGNIQYF
>TRBJ2-7|TRBD1|-|TRBV30
TGTGCCTGGAGTGTAGACAGGGGTTGGGACGAGCAGTACTTC
CAWSVDRGWDEQYF
>TRBJ1-1|-|-|TRBV11-2
TGTGCCAGCAGAGGGGGGGGCACTGAAGCTTTCTTT
CASRGGGTEAFF
>TRBJ2-6|TRBD1|-|TRBV30
TGTGCCTGGGAGGACAGGGTCTCCTCTGGGGCCAACGTCCTGACTTTC
CAWEDRVSSGANVLTF
>TRBJ1-4|-|-|TRBV4-2
TGTGCCAGCAGCCAAGATCCCCCATTCCAGGGTGGTGGTGAAAAACTGTTTTTT
CASSQDPPFQGGGEKLFF
>TRBJ1-1|-|-|TRBV9
TGTGCCAGCACTGGCACGGGAACTGAAGCTTTCTTT
CASTGTGTEAFF
>TRBJ1-4|TRBD1|-|TRBV7-2
TGTGCCAGCAGCTCGACAGGGGGCGAGATGGAAAAACTGTTTTTT
CASSSTGGEMEKLFF
>TRBJ2-7|-|-|TRBV7-8
TGTGCCGTCCGACTGAACCAACTGGGCGAGCAGTACTTC
CAVRLNQLGEQYF
>TRBJ2-7|-|-|TRBV5-4
TGTGCCAGCAGCCAAGGACAGAAAGAGCAGTACTTC
CASSQGQKEQYF
>TRBJ2-3|TRBD2|-|TRBV29-1
TGCAGCGTTCGCGGACTAGCCGGGGGCACAGATACGCAGTATTTT
CSVRGLAGGTDTQYF
>TRBJ2-6|-|few|TRBV4-3
TGCGCCAGCAGCCCATCCTCTGGGGCCAACGTCCTGACTTTC
CASSPSSGANVLTF
>TRBJ2-3|-|-|TRBV6-1
TGTGCCAGCAGTGAATTAGCGCGCACAGATACGCAGTATTTT
CASSELARTDTQYF